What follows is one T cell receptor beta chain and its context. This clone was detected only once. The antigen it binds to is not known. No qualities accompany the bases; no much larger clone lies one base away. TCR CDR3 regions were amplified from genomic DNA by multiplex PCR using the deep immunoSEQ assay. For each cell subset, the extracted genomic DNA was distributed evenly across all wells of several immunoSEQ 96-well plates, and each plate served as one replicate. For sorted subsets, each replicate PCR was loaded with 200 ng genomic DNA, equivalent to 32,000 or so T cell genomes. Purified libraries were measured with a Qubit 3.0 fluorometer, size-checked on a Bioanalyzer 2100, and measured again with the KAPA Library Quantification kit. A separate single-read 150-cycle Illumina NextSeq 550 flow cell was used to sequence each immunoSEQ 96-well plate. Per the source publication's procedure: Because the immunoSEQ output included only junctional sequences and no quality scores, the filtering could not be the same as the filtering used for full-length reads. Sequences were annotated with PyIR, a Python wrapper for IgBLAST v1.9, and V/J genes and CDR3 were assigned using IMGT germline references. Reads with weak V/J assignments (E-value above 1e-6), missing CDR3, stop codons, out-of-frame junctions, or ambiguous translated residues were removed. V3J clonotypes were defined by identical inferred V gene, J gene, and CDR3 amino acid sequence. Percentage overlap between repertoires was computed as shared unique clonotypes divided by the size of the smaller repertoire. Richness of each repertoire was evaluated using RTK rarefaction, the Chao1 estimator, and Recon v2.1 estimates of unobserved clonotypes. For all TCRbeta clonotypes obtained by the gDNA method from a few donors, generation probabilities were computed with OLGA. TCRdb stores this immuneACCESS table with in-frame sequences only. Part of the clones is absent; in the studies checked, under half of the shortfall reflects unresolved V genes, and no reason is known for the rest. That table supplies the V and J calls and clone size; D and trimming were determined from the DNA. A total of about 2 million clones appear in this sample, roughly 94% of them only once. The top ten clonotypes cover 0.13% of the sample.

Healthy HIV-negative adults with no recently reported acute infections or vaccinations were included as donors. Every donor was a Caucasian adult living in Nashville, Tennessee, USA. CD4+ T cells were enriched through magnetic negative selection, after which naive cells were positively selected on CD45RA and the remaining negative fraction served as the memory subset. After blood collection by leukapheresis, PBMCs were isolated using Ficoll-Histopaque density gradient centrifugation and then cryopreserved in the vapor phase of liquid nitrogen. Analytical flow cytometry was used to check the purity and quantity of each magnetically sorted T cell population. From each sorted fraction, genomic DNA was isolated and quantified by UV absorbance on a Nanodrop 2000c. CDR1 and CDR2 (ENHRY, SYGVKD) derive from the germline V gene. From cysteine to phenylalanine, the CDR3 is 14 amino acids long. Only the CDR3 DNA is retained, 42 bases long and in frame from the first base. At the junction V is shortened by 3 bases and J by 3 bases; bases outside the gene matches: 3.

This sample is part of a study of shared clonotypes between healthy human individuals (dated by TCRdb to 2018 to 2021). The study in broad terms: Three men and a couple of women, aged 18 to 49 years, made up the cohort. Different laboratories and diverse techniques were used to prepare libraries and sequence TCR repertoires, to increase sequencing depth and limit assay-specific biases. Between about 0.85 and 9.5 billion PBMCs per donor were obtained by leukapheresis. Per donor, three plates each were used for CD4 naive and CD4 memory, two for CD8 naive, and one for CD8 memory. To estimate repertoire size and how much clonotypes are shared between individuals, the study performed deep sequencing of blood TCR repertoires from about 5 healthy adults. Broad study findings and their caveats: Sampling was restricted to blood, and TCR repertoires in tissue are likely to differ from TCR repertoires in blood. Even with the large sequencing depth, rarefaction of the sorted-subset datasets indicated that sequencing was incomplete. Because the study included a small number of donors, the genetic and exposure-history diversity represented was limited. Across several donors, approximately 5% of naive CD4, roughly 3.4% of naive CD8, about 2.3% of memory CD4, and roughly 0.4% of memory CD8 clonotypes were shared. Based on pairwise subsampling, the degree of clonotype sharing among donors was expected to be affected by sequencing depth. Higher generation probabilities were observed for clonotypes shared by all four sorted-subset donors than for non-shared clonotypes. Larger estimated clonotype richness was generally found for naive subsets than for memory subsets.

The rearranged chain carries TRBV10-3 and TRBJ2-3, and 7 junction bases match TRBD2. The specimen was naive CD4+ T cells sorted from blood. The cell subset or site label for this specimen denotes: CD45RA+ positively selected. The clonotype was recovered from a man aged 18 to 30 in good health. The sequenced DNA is TGTGCCATCAGTGATCTGGGGGGGACAGATACGCAGTATTTT. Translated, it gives CAISDLGGTDTQYF.